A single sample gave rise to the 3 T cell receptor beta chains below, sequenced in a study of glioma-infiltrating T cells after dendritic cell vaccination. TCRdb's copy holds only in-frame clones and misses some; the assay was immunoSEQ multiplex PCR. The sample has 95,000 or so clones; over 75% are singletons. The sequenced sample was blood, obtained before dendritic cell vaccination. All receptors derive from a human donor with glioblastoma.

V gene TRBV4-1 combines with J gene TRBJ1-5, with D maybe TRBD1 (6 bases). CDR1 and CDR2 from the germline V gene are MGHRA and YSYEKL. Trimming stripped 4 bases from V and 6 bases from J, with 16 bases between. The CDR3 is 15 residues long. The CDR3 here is CASSPLGWGLQPQHF. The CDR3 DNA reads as TGCGCCAGCAGCCCCCTGGGTTGGGGGCTTCAGCCCCAGCATTTT.

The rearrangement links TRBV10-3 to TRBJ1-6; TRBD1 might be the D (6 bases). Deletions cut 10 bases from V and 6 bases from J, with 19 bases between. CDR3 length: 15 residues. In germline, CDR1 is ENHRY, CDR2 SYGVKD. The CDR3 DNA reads TGTGCCACGCGCTTACAGGGAGTAGGTAATTCACCCCTCCACTTT. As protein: CATRLQGVGNSPLHF.

The CDR3 coding sequence is TGTGCCAGCAGCCGAGAGGGAGGAAATCAGCCCCAGCATTTT. Protein sequence: CASSREGGNQPQHF. The genes are TRBV7-8 and TRBJ1-5; no definite D call. Germline loops: CDR1 SGHVS, CDR2 FQNEAQ. Trimming stripped 5 bases from V and 4 bases from J, with 12 bases between. This CDR3 contains 14 residues. Complete variable domain (other parts from reference TRBV7-8 and TRBJ1-5): GAGVSQSPRYKVAKRGQDVALRCDPISGHVSLFWYQQALGQGPEFLTYFQNEAQLDKSGLPSDRFFAERPEGSVSTLKIQRTQQEDSAVYLCASSREGGNQPQHFGDGTRLSIL.